These T cell receptor beta chains were read from a single sample in a study of neurological immune-mediated disorders. TCRdb independently ran MiXCR on the 5' RACE reads; one entry per CDR3 protein. Of around 80,000 distinct CDR3 sequences listed, 10% to 13% are singletons. Sequencing input: PBMCs. The receptors come from a middle-aged man in good health. Both conserved end residues are part of each CDR3.

v_gene,j_gene,CDR3aa
TRBV7-3,TRBJ2-1,CSSSLDGSSPWDDEQFF
TRBV5-1,TRBJ2-3,CASSLDTAGSTDTQYF
TRBV10-3,TRBJ1-2,CAISPTPGQGNGVLRHGYTF
TRBV7-3,TRBJ1-2,CASSLDPGIGYTF
TRBV12-3/TRBV12-4,TRBJ2-7,CASSKTSGSLYF
TRBV12-3/TRBV12-4,TRBJ2-4,CASGLRGAKDIQYF
TRBV7-9,TRBJ2-1,CASSPRAGNEQFF
TRBV24-1,TRBJ1-3,CATSDPGRSGNTIYF
TRBV5-1,TRBJ2-1,CASSIDFSGGSGEQFF
TRBV7-9,TRBJ2-3,CASSPLWTDHTDTQYF
TRBV7-2,TRBJ1-1,CASSPRTAITEAFF
TRBV7-2,TRBJ1-3,CASSQRTGASNTIYF
TRBV12-3/TRBV12-4,TRBJ2-1,CASRSKEWYNEQFF
TRBV25-1,TRBJ2-7,CASSVQGSSYEQYF
TRBV5-1,TRBJ1-1,CASSLVGGETEAFF
TRBV5-1,TRBJ2-3,CASSPRGELTDTQYF
TRBV7-2,TRBJ2-5,CASSFNPYISGSQETQYF
TRBV5-4,TRBJ2-3,CASSGPTSAPTDTQYF
TRBV12-3/TRBV12-4,TRBJ2-7,CASSEGRYEQYF
TRBV5-1,TRBJ2-1,CASSFSGDQYNEQFF
TRBV27,TRBJ1-2,CASVPTWGHNYGYTF
TRBV28,TRBJ1-5,CASSFGRRYFGQPQHF
TRBV5-1,TRBJ2-1,CASSSSGSSYNEQFF
TRBV12-3/TRBV12-4,TRBJ2-5,CASSFGAARYF
TRBV7-2,TRBJ2-2,CASSLRYYPNTGELFF
TRBV5-1,TRBJ2-3,CASSSPVTDTQYF
TRBV20-1,TRBJ2-7,CSASTPAGQTYYEHYF
TRBV27,TRBJ2-5,CASSTGLSSETQYF
TRBV5-6,TRBJ1-2,CASRSTGENGYTF
TRBV7-2,TRBJ1-5,CASSLSGGRVFGSNQPQHF
TRBV7-9,TRBJ2-3,CASSIWTSGSTDTQYF
TRBV5-1,TRBJ2-7,CASSLGPTYEQYF
TRBV20-1,TRBJ2-3,CSDGTSGIAQYF
TRBV5-6,TRBJ2-1,CASSPGGGLSEQFF
TRBV5-1,TRBJ2-6,CASSPPGISSGANVLTF
TRBV15,TRBJ1-4,CATSRESFGRGEKLFF